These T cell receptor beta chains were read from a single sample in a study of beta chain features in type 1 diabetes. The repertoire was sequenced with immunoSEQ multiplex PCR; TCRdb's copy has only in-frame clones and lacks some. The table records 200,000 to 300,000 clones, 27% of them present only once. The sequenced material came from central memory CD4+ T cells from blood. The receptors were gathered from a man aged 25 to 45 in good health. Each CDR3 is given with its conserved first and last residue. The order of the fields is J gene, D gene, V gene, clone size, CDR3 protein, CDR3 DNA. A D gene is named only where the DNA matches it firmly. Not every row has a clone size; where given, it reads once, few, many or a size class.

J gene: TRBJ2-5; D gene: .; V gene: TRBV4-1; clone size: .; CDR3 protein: CASSRGVGGTQYF; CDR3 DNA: TGCGCCAGCAGCCGGGGAGTTGGTGGGACCCAGTACTTC
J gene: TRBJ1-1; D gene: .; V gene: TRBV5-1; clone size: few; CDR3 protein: CASSLDPSWNTEAFF; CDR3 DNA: TGCGCCAGCAGCTTGGATCCCTCTTGGAACACTGAAGCTTTCTTT
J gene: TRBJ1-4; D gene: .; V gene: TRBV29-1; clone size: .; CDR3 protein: CSVVGHPANEKLFF; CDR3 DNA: TGCAGCGTCGTCGGACATCCGGCTAATGAAAAACTGTTTTTT
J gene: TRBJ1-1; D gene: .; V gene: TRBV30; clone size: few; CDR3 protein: CAWVGQNTEAFF; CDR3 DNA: TGTGCCTGGGTCGGACAGAACACTGAAGCTTTCTTT
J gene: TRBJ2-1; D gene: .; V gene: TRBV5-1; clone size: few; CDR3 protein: CASSLVGSSYNEQFF; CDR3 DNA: TGCGCCAGCAGCTTGGTCGGGTCCTCCTACAATGAGCAGTTCTTC
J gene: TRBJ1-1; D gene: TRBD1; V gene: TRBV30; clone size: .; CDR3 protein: CAWRKQGYTEAFF; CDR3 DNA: TGTGCCTGGAGGAAACAGGGGTACACTGAAGCTTTCTTT
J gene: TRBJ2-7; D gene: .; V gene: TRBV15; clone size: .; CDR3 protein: CATSTRNYEQYF; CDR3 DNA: TGTGCCACCAGCACCAGGAACTACGAGCAGTACTTC
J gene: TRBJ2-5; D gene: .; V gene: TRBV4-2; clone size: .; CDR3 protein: CASSQGLVDGDQETQYF; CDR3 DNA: TGTGCCAGCAGCCAAGGATTAGTGGACGGGGATCAAGAGACCCAGTACTTC
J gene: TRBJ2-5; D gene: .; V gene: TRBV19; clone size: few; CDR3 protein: CASSIDTGQETQYF; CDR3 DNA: TGTGCCAGTAGTATAGACACAGGGCAAGAGACCCAGTACTTC
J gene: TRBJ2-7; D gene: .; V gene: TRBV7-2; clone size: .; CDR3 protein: CASSFRQAAYEQYF; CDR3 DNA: TGTGCCAGCAGCTTCCGACAGGCCGCCTACGAGCAGTACTTC
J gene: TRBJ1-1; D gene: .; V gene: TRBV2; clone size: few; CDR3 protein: CASTAQENTEAFF; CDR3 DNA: TGTGCCAGCACCGCGCAGGAAAACACTGAAGCTTTCTTT
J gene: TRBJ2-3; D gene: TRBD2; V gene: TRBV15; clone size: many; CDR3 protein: CATSRERLAGTDTQYF; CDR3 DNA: TGTGCCACCAGCAGAGAGCGTCTAGCGGGCACAGATACGCAGTATTTT
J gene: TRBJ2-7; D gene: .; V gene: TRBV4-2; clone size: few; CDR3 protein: CASSQGNDKFYEQYF; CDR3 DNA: TGTGCCAGCAGCCAAGGTAACGACAAATTCTACGAGCAGTACTTC
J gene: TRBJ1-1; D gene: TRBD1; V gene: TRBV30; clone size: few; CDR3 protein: CAWSVQRDSTEAFF; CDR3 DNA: TGTGCCTGGAGTGTACAACGGGACAGCACTGAAGCTTTCTTT
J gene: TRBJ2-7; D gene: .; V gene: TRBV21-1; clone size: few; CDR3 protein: CASCGGRYEQYF; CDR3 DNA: TGTGCCAGCTGCGGGGGGAGGTACGAGCAGTACTTC
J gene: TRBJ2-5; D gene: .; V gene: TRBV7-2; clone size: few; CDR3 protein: CASTRWGQETQYF; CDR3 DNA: TGTGCCAGCACCCGATGGGGGCAAGAGACCCAGTACTTC
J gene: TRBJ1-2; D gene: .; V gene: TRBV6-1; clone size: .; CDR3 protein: CASSIFLNYGYTF; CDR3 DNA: TGTGCCAGCAGCATCTTTCTAAACTATGGCTACACCTTC
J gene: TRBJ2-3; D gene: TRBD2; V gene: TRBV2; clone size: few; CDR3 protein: CASLQREGGTQYF; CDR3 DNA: TGTGCCAGCCTGCAGCGGGAGGGTGGTACGCAGTATTTT
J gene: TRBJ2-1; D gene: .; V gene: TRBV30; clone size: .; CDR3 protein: CAWSRNRNYNEQFF; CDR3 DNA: TGTGCCTGGAGCCGGAACAGGAACTACAATGAGCAGTTCTTC
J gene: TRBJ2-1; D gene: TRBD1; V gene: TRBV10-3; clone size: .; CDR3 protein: CAISEGTGVRNEQFF; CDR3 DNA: TGTGCCATCAGTGAGGGGACAGGAGTACGAAATGAGCAGTTCTTC
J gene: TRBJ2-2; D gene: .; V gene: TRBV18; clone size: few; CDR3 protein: CASSPNTGELFF; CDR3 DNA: TGTGCCAGCTCACCGAACACCGGGGAGCTGTTTTTT
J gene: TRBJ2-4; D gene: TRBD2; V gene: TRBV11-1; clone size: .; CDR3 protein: CASSPTSGVKNIQYF; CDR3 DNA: TGTGCCAGCAGCCCGACTAGCGGGGTTAAAAACATTCAGTACTTC
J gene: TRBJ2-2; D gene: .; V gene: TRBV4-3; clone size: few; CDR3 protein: CASSQDQGRGTGELFF; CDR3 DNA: TGCGCCAGCAGCCAAGATCAGGGGCGCGGGACCGGGGAGCTGTTTTTT
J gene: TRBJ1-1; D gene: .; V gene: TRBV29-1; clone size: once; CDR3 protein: CSALVGAQAEAFF; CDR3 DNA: TGCAGCGCCCTGGTGGGGGCGCAGGCTGAAGCTTTCTTT
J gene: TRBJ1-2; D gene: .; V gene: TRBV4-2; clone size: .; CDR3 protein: CASSQDGSEGYTF; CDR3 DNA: TGTGCCAGCAGCCAAGACGGGAGCGAGGGCTACACCTTC
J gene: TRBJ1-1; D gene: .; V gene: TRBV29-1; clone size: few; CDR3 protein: CSAAKDDEAFF; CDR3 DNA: TGCAGCGCTGCCAAGGACGATGAAGCTTTCTTT
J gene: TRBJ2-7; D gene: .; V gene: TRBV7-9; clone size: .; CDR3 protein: CASSPTRFGRNEQYF; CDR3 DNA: TGTGCCAGCAGCCCCACCCGATTCGGGCGGAACGAGCAGTACTTC
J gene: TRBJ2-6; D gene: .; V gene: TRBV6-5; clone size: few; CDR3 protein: CASSYRAAGANVLTF; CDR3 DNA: TGTGCCAGCAGTTACCGGGCGGCTGGGGCCAACGTCCTGACTTTC
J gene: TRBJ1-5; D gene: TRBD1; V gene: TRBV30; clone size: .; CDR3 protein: CAWSLQGAFYQPQHF; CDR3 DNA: TGTGCCTGGAGCTTACAGGGGGCGTTCTATCAGCCCCAGCATTTT
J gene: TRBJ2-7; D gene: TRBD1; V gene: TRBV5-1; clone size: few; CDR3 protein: CASSYSWTGYEQYF; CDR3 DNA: TGCGCCAGCAGCTATTCATGGACAGGCTACGAGCAGTACTTC
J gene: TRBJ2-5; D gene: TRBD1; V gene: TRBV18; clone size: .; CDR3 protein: CASSPLDRDGTQYF; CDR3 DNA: TGTGCCAGCTCACCCCTCGACAGGGACGGGACCCAGTACTTC
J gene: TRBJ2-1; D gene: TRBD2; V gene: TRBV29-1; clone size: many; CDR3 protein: CSVWDYYNEQFF; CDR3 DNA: TGCAGCGTTTGGGACTACTACAATGAGCAGTTCTTC
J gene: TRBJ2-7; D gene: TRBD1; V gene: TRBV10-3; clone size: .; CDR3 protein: CAISESQDRGYEQYF; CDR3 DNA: TGTGCCATCAGTGAGTCGCAGGACAGGGGTTACGAGCAGTACTTC
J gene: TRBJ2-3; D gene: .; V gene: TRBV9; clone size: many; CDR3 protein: CASSAPWGRDPDTQYF; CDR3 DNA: TGTGCCAGCAGCGCTCCCTGGGGCAGGGACCCAGATACGCAGTATTTT
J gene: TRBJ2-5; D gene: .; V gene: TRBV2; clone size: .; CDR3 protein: CASSEPGKAQYF; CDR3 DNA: TGTGCCAGCAGTGAGCCCGGTAAGGCCCAGTACTTC
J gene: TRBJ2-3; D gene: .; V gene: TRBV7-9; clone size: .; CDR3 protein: CASSLVSGSSTDTQYF; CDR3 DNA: TGTGCCAGCAGCTTAGTATCGGGGTCTAGCACAGATACGCAGTATTTT
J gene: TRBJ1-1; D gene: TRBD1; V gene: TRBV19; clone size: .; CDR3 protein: CASAGQMDTEAFF; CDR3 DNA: TGTGCCAGTGCGGGACAGATGGACACTGAAGCTTTCTTT
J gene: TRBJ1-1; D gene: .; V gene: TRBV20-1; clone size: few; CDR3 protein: CSGWNTEAFF; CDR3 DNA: TGCAGTGGATGGAACACTGAAGCTTTCTTT
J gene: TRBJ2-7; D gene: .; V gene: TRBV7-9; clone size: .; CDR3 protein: CASSLVRGNSYEQYF; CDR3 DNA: TGTGCCAGCAGCTTAGTACGAGGGAACTCCTACGAGCAGTACTTC
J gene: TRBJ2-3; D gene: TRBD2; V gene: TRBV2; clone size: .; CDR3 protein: CASSPTSSRTDTQYF; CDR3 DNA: TGTGCCAGCAGCCCGACTAGCAGCCGCACAGATACGCAGTATTTT
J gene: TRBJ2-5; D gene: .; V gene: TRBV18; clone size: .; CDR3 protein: CASSPNPYETQYF; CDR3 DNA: TGTGCCAGCTCACCAAACCCCTATGAGACCCAGTACTTC
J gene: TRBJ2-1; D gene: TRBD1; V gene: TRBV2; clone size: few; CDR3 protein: CASSLTGNEQFF; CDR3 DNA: TGTGCCAGCAGTCTGACAGGGAATGAGCAGTTCTTC
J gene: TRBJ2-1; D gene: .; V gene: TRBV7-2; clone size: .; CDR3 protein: CASSFFSLQARNNEQFF; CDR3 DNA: TGTGCCAGCAGCTTTTTTTCGCTCCAGGCCAGAAACAATGAGCAGTTCTTC
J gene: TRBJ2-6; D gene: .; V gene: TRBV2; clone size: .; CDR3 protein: CASRQDPSGANVLTF; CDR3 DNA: TGTGCCAGCAGACAGGACCCCTCTGGGGCCAACGTCCTGACTTTC
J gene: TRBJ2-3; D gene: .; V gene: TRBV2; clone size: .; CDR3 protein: CASRKEGTGPDTQYF; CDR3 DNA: TGTGCCAGCAGGAAGGAGGGGACGGGGCCAGATACGCAGTATTTT
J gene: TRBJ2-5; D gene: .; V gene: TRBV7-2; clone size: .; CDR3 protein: CASSLVSLETQYF; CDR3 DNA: TGTGCCAGCAGCTTAGTCAGCCTGGAGACCCAGTACTTC
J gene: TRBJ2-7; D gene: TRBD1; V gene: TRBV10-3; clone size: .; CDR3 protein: CAISQGQIYEQYF; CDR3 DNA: TGTGCCATCAGTCAGGGACAGATCTACGAGCAGTACTTC
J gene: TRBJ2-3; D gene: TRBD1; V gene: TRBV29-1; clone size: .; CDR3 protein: CSVEVQGVDTQYF; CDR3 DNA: TGCAGCGTTGAAGTACAGGGGGTGGATACGCAGTATTTT
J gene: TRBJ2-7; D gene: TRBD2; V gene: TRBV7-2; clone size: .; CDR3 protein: CASRPGTSYEQYF; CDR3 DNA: TGTGCCAGCAGGCCCGGGACTAGCTACGAGCAGTACTTC
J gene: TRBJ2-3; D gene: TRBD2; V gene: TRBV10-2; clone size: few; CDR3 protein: CASATIAGGSTDTQYF; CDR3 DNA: TGCGCCAGCGCTACTATAGCGGGGGGTAGCACAGATACGCAGTATTTT
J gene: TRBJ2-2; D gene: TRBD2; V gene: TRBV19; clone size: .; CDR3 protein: CATRLAGYTGELFF; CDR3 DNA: TGTGCCACCCGACTAGCGGGGTACACCGGGGAGCTGTTTTTT